A selection of T cell receptor beta chains follows, all from one sample in a study of blood T cell repertoires in COVID-19. Measured with immunoSEQ multiplex PCR; TCRdb has only the in-frame clones, and not every one. Altogether some 60,000 clones are present, 84% being singletons, with the ten largest covering around 10%. The source material was peripheral blood. The receptors were sampled from a man at least 80 years old with COVID-19, enrolled during active disease. The CDR3 runs from the conserved cysteine through the conserved F or W. D genes are given only for firm matches. Only part of the rows carry a size: once, few, many, or a class if the clone is expanded.

abundance	v_gene	d_gene	j_gene	CDR3nt	CDR3aa
-	TRBV5-1	-	TRBJ2-1	TGCGCCAGCAGCGCCCGCCCCGTCAGCAGCGGCAATGAGCAGTTCTTC	CASSARPVSSGNEQFF
-	TRBV4-3	-	TRBJ1-2	TGCGCCAGCAGCCAAGATTACGTGTACAGTCGGTCGGGAGCCTATGGCTACACCTTC	CASSQDYVYSRSGAYGYTF
-	TRBV5-1	TRBD1	TRBJ1-3	TGCGCCAGCACGCTGGGTACAGGGGCTGGAAACACCATATATTTT	CASTLGTGAGNTIYF
few	TRBV6-6	TRBD1	TRBJ1-1	TGTGCCAGCAGTCAGGACAGGGGAGATTATACTGAAGCTTTCTTT	CASSQDRGDYTEAFF
-	TRBV18	TRBD1	TRBJ1-1	TGTGCCAGCTCACCATGGGACAGCGCTGAAGCTTTCTTT	CASSPWDSAEAFF
-	TRBV3-1/TRBV3-2	TRBD1	TRBJ2-2	TGTGCCAGCAGCCTACAGGGGGCGCTGGCCGGGGAGCTGTTTTTT	CASSLQGALAGELFF
once	TRBV2	TRBD2	TRBJ2-5	TGTGCCAGCTTCTTCGAGACGCGGGGGTACCAAGAGACCCAGTACTTC	CASFFETRGYQETQYF
once	TRBV29-1	-	TRBJ1-5	TGCAGCGCCCTGACGGGTGCTCAGCCCCAGCATTTT	CSALTGAQPQHF
-	TRBV6-1	-	TRBJ1-1	TGTGCCAGCAGTGAGTCGGCTCGCGGAGCTTTCTTT	CASSESARGAFF
-	TRBV10-3	-	TRBJ1-5	TGTGCCATCAGTACTTACGGGGGCAATCAGCCCCAGCATTTT	CAISTYGGNQPQHF
-	TRBV27	-	TRBJ2-3	TGTGCCAGCAGTCCCCGTCGCACAGATACGCAGTATTTT	CASSPRRTDTQYF
-	TRBV9	-	TRBJ1-1	TGTGCCAGCAGCGTAGATGGACAGTATGGCACTGAAGCTTTCTTT	CASSVDGQYGTEAFF
-	TRBV5-4	TRBD2	TRBJ2-7	TGTGCCAGCAGGACCACTAGCGGGGGGCGATACTACGAGCAGTACTTC	CASRTTSGGRYYEQYF
-	TRBV7-8	TRBD1	TRBJ1-1	TGTGCCAGCAGCTCCATGGGGGACAGGTGGAACACTGAAGCTTTCTTT	CASSSMGDRWNTEAFF
few	TRBV19	TRBD1	TRBJ1-1	TGTGCCAGTTTCCGGGGACAGGGGGGTTATGATGAAGCTTTCTTT	CASFRGQGGYDEAFF
-	TRBV5-4	TRBD1	TRBJ1-1	TGTGCCAGCAGCCTTCGGACAGGGGGCAATGAAGCTTTCTTT	CASSLRTGGNEAFF
-	TRBV6-4	-	TRBJ1-4	TGTGCCAGCAGTGACCCTAGACAGGCCAGGGGTGAAAAACTGTTTTTT	CASSDPRQARGEKLFF
few	TRBV30	-	TRBJ1-5	TGTGCCTGGAGTGGGCCAGGGAATCAGCCCCAGCATTTT	CAWSGPGNQPQHF
-	TRBV5-1	-	TRBJ1-3	TGCGCCAGCAGCTTGGCCAGTATCTTGGGAAACACCATATATTTT	CASSLASILGNTIYF
-	TRBV7-2	-	TRBJ2-7	TGTGCCAGCAGCACCGGGGGGCCGAGCTCCTACGAGCAGTACTTC	CASSTGGPSSYEQYF
-	TRBV24-1	TRBD1	TRBJ1-2	TGTGCCACCAGTACTTCAGGGGGCGACTATGGCTACACCTTC	CATSTSGGDYGYTF
-	TRBV11-2	-	TRBJ1-2	TGTGCCAGCAGACAAGACAACGATGGCTACACCTTC	CASRQDNDGYTF
-	TRBV6-2/TRBV6-3	TRBD1	TRBJ1-1	TGTGCCAGCAGCGACAGGGGAGGGGACACTGAAGCTTTCTTT	CASSDRGGDTEAFF
-	TRBV5-1	-	TRBJ1-2	TGCGCCAGCAGCTTGCAGGGTCATAACTATGGCTACACCTTC	CASSLQGHNYGYTF
-	TRBV30	-	TRBJ1-5	TGTGCCTGGAGTGTAACCCAGCGGGGTCAGCCCCAGCATTTT	CAWSVTQRGQPQHF
-	TRBV29-1	-	TRBJ1-2	TGCAGCGTTGAAGAGGTAGACAGTTTCGGCTATGGCTACACCTTC	CSVEEVDSFGYGYTF
once	TRBV3-1/TRBV3-2	TRBD2	TRBJ2-1	TGTGCCAGCAGCCAAGACAGACTAGCGGTCCCTCGCTCCTACAATGAGCAGTTCTTC	CASSQDRLAVPRSYNEQFF
-	TRBV4-2	TRBD2	TRBJ2-5	TGTGCCAGCAGCCAACTTAGCGGGGGGGCCAAGACCCAGTACTTC	CASSQLSGGAKTQYF
-	TRBV27	TRBD1	TRBJ2-3	TGTGCCAGCAGTTACCGGGACAGCAGTTCAGATACGCAGTATTTT	CASSYRDSSSDTQYF
-	TRBV5-1	-	TRBJ2-5	TGCGCCAGCAGCTCGCTACAGCAAGAGACCCAGTACTTC	CASSSLQQETQYF
-	TRBV24-1	-	TRBJ2-5	TGTGCCACCAGTGCCTCGATAGCCGAGACCCAGTACTTC	CATSASIAETQYF
-	TRBV6-5	TRBD2	TRBJ2-5	TGTGCCAGCAGTTACATGCTAGCGGGAGGCAAAGAGACCCAGTACTTC	CASSYMLAGGKETQYF
-	TRBV5-5	TRBD1	TRBJ2-5	TGTGCCAGCAGCTCCGGGACAGGGAGAGAGACCCAGTACTTC	CASSSGTGRETQYF
-	TRBV7-2	-	TRBJ1-4	TGTGCCAGCAGCCCCACAGGGAGTAATGAAAAACTGTTTTTT	CASSPTGSNEKLFF
-	TRBV12-3/TRBV12-4	-	TRBJ2-7	TGTGCCAGCATGAGCATGACCTACGAGCAGTACTTC	CASMSMTYEQYF
-	TRBV28	TRBD1	TRBJ2-7	TGTGCCAGCAGACCCTCCTTACAGGGGGTTGGGGAGCAGTACTTC	CASRPSLQGVGEQYF